This record concerns one T cell receptor (beta chain) sequence. Its antigen remains unidentified. Primed by a sample-barcoded 5' primer and a J-beta primer mix, a second PCR proceeded for about 6 to 11 cycles. TCRdb passed the 5' RACE reads through MiXCR, listing each CDR3 protein once. The sample carries roughly 700,000 distinct CDR3 sequences, roughly 50% recorded once. The source of the sample is a study of blood T cells in healthy people across ages. Study-level points and caveats: As age increased, TCR beta diversity per million T cells fell in a roughly linear fashion.

Every sample gave at least 5.5 micrograms of total RNA when it was extracted. The sequence was obtained from a woman aged 60-75 years in good health. Input material: blood.

CDR3 amino acids: CASSLDAYEQFF. The CDR3 bases are TGTGCCAGCAGCTTAGACGCCTATGAGCAGTTCTTC. This sequence joins TRBV7-2 and TRBJ2-1; D gene ambiguous. Trimming took 1 base from V and 8 from J, leaving 6 bases between them. CDR1 SGHTA and CDR2 FQGNSA come from the germline V gene. The CDR3 has 12 residues.